This TCR beta chain is drawn from a study of T cells in Graves' hyperthyroidism and ophthalmopathy. The ends were cut back, 1 base at V and 5 bases at J, with 14 bases in the middle. CDR1 and CDR2 from the germline V gene are KGHSH and LQKENI. The CDR3 loop spans 15 amino acids. General study points: Most thyroid clonotypes that were expanded above 0.001 also turned up in blood.

This clonotype was observed at least ten times. Its antigen is currently unknown. Amplification targeted TCR beta CDR3 regions from RNA transcripts. In the first-round RT-PCR of the TCR CDR3, the HTBI primer set was used. TCRdb fed the multiplex PCR reads into MiXCR, producing one record per CDR3 protein. Counted here are a few hundred thousand distinct CDR3 sequences, roughly 20% occurring once; the ten biggest clones make up more than 25%. If no ophthalmopathy progression occurred within 18 months, Graves' hyperthyroidism was stable. Reasons for excluding patients were uncontrolled infection, other autoimmune disease, pregnancy or lactation. Clinical symptoms, serum thyroxine and TRAb, thyroid ultrasound and orbital computed tomography together formed the diagnostic basis.

This sequence joins TRBV18 and TRBJ2-5; no reliable D call. Sequencing used blood. This receptor was identified in a man younger than 35 with Graves' hyperthyroidism. The DNA for the CDR3 is TGTGCCAGCTCACCACGGACGGCCTCTTGGGAGACCCAGTACTTC. This translates into CASSPRTASWETQYF.